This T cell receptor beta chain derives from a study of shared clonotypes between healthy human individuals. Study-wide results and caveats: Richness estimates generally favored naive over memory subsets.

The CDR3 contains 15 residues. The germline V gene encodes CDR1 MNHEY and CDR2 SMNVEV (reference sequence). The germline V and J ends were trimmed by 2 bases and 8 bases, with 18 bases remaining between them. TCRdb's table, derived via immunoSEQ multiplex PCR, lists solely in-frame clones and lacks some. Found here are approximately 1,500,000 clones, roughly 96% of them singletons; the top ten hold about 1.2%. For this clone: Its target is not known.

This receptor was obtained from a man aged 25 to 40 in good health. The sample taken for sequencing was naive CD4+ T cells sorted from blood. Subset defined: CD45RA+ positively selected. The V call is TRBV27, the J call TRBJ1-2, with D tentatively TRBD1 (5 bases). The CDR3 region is CASSLIGRGVGGYTF. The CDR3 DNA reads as TGTGCCAGCAGTTTAATTGGTAGAGGGGTGGGCGGCTACACCTTC.